This TCR beta chain was documented in a study of blood T cell repertoires in COVID-19. For the study at large: Researchers got acute and convalescent COVID-19 samples from the United States, Italy and Spain. Sample material is recorded as cDNA or gDNA derived from T cells, B-cell-depleted T cells, or PBMCs.

The authors' processing: Amplified reference gene primers provided the basis for estimating nucleated cell counts. Libraries were prepared by immunoSEQ multiplex PCR; TCRdb keeps only in-frame clonotypes and omits some of them. That table supplies the V and J calls and clone size; D and trimming were determined from the DNA. The sample has about 98,000 clones; about 85% are singletons. In its sample, this clone was seen a few times. From germline, CDR1 is SGHTA and CDR2 FQGNSA. This CDR3 has 18 residues. After removal of 5 bases from V and 0 bases from J, the junction contained 16 bases not matched to a gene.

Sequenced material: peripheral blood. The sequence was collected from an elderly woman with acute or convalescent COVID-19. This sequence joins TRBV7-2 and TRBJ2-7; 7 nucleotides align to TRBD1. CDR3 loop: CASSRTGLTGVYSYEQYF. CDR3 DNA: TGTGCCAGCAGCCGCACTGGACTTACAGGGGTCTACTCCTACGAGCAGTACTTC.